This T cell receptor beta chain was profiled in a study of shared clonotypes between healthy human individuals. Using immunoSEQ multiplex PCR, the repertoire was profiled, and TCRdb retains in-frame clones only, with some absent. The sample lists roughly 2,300,000 clones; 85% to 95% were seen once. Germline CDR1 and CDR2: SGHTS and YDEGEE. This CDR3 comprises 9 residues. Trimming took 6 bases from V and 9 from J, leaving 5 bases between them. Sequenced: naive CD4+ T cells from PBMCs. Noted subset: CD45RA+ positively selected. The chain carries TRBV5-8 and TRBJ2-3, with no clear D. The sequence came from a man aged 18 to 35 in good health. Some clones in this sample may be carry-over from other donors' samples. This CDR3 reads CASTNTQYF. The CDR3 bases are TGTGCCAGCACTAACACGCAGTATTTT.